These T cell receptor beta chains were read from a single sample in a study of shared clonotypes between healthy human individuals. Here immunoSEQ multiplex PCR was the method, and the copy in TCRdb shows in-frame clones only, minus some. The data contain nearly 2 million clones, around 96% of them singletons. Sequencing was done on a sample of naive CD8+ T cells sorted from blood. The receptors were gathered from a man in his late teens or twenties in good health. The CDR3 runs from the conserved cysteine through the conserved F or W. A D gene is named only where the DNA matches it firmly.

j_call v_call d_call cdr3_length cdr3_aa
TRBJ2-5 TRBV5-1 - 15 CASRTGPLPQETQYF
TRBJ2-2 TRBV28 - 15 CASSLGPTGRKELFF
TRBJ2-7 TRBV11-2 - 18 CASSTPRDAALLSYEQYF
TRBJ2-3 TRBV5-1 - 12 CASSFGTDTQYF
TRBJ1-6 TRBV2 TRBD1 14 CASGQGARNSPLHF
TRBJ2-7 TRBV11-2 - 13 CASSLGRGYEQYF
TRBJ2-7 TRBV7-2 TRBD1 15 CASSLQGQSSYEQYF
TRBJ1-6 TRBV9 - 16 CASSQDPRALDSPLHF
TRBJ1-1 TRBV5-1 - 14 CASSFSGSFTEAFF
TRBJ1-4 TRBV28 - 14 CASSRQSTNEKLFF
TRBJ2-1 TRBV19 - 16 CASSIETGQTYNEQFF
TRBJ1-1 TRBV5-1 TRBD1 15 CASKIGDRGSDEAFF
TRBJ2-7 TRBV14 - 14 CASSQDPTTYEQYF
TRBJ2-1 TRBV28 TRBD2 12 CASSSWTREQFF
TRBJ2-2 TRBV19 TRBD1 17 CASNLKIDRGVTGELFF
TRBJ2-2 TRBV27 - 15 CASSLGTQMTGELFF
TRBJ1-2 TRBV28 TRBD1 13 CASSLDRGYGYTF
TRBJ2-3 TRBV5-1 TRBD2 14 CAIVAGDSTDTQYF
TRBJ2-3 TRBV29-1 TRBD1 15 CSVEGTGGGTDTQYF
TRBJ1-1 TRBV5-1 - 15 CASSPRPTVKGEAFF